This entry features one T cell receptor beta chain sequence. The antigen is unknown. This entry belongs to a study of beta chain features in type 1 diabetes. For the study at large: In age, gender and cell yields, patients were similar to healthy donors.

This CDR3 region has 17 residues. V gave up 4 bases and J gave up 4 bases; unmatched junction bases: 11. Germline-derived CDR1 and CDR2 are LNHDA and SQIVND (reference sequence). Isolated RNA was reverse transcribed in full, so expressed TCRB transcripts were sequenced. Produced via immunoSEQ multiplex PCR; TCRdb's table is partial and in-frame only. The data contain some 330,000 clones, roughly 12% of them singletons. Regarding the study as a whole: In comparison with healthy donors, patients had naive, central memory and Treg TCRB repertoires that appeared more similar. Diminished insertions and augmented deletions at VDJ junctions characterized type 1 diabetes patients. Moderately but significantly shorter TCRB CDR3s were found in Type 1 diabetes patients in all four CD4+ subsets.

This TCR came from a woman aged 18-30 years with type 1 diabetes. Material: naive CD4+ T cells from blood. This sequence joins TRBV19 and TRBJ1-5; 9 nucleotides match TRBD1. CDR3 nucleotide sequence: TGTGCCAGTAGTAGGCGCCGGGACAGGGCCCTTAATCAGCCCCAGCATTTT. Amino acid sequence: CASSRRRDRALNQPQHF.